Following are 25 T cell receptor beta chains from one sample sequenced in a study of T cells after yellow fever vaccination. TCRdb fed the 5' RACE reads into MiXCR, producing one record per CDR3 protein. This table holds about 340,000 distinct CDR3 sequences, over 8% found once. Source: PBMCs, taken on the day of the first yellow fever vaccination. The receptors stem from a young man who received the YFV17D yellow fever vaccine.

This rearrangement joins TRBV23-1 to TRBJ2-7, with D possibly being TRBD2 (7 bases). TRBV23-1 is placed among ORFs of uncertain function. This CDR3 is built from 17 residues. Trimming took 0 bases from V and 4 from J, leaving 19 bases between them. CDR3 protein: CASSQSGGQGHQYEQYF. CDR3 sequence (DNA): TGCGCCAGCAGTCAATCGGGGGGGCAGGGGCACCAATACGAGCAGTACTTC.

The chain couples TRBV19 to TRBJ2-5; no clear D gene. The germline V and J ends were trimmed by 3 bases and 5 bases, with 10 bases remaining between them. This CDR3 has 13 amino acids. Germline-derived CDR1 and CDR2 are LNHDA and SQIVND (reference sequence). Here the CDR3 reads CASSIGERETQYF. CDR3 sequence (DNA): TGTGCCAGTAGTATCGGCGAAAGGGAGACCCAGTACTTC. Complete variable domain (other parts from reference TRBV19 and TRBJ2-5): DGGITQSPKYLFRKEGQNVTLSCEQNLNHDAMYWYRQDPGQGLRLIYYSQIVNDFQKGDIAEGYSVSREKKESFPLTVTSAQKNPTAFYLCASSIGERETQYFGPGTRLLVL.

This clonotype was seen a few times. This sequence joins TRBV20-1 and TRBJ2-7; D perhaps matches TRBD1 (5 bases). CDR1 and CDR2 (germline): DFQATT, SNEGSKA (reference sequence). Trimming took 6 bases from V and 0 from J, leaving 9 bases between them. The CDR3 has 12 amino acids. The CDR3 nucleotides read TGCAGTGCCTTCAGGGACTCCTACGAGCAGTACTTC. It codes for CSAFRDSYEQYF.

The V call is TRBV28, the J call TRBJ2-7; the D gene is possibly TRBD1 (6 bases). The CDR3 is made up of 15 amino acids. V lost 6 bases and J 2 bases, leaving 17 bases between the germline ends. CDR1 is MDHEN, CDR2 SYDVKM, per germline. In nucleotides, the CDR3 is TGTGCCAGCAGCTACGGACCCCAGGGGACCTACGAGCAGTACGTC. Translating gives CASSYGPQGTYEQYV.

The chain couples TRBV20-1 to TRBJ2-7; D ambiguous. The CDR3 has 14 amino acids. V dropped 0 bases and J dropped 7 bases, with 16 bases sitting between them. Germline assignment: CDR1 DFQATT and CDR2 SNEGSKA (reference sequence). The CDR3 here is CSARDIGSGREQYF. Here the CDR3 DNA reads TGCAGTGCTAGAGATATCGGTTCCGGGCGGGAGCAGTACTTC.

A few counts support this clonotype. CDR3 loop: CASGFGLAGADTQYF. The DNA for the CDR3 is TGTGCTAGTGGTTTCGGGCTAGCGGGGGCAGATACGCAGTATTTT. The chain links TRBV12-5 to TRBJ2-3, with 10 bases matching TRBD2. The CDR3 is made up of 15 amino acids. From germline, CDR1 is LGHNT and CDR2 FRNRAP. V trimming: 3 bases; J trimming: 4 bases; junction bases outside the gene matches: 4.

V and J are TRBV12-3 or TRBV12-4 and TRBJ1-1; D unclear. CDR3 length: 13 residues. Trimming stripped 6 bases from V and 7 bases from J, with 15 bases between. The CDR3 nucleotides are TGTGCCAGCAGCACTATACGGGGAGGTGAAGCTTTCTTT. Translated, it gives CASSTIRGGEAFF.

This clonotype was observed a few times. The chain recombines TRBV20-1 with TRBJ1-4; a weak D match, TRBD1 (5 bases). This CDR3 contains 16 residues. Germline CDR1 reads DFQATT; CDR2 reads SNEGSKA (reference sequence). V dropped 6 bases and J dropped 8 bases, with 25 bases sitting between them. The CDR3 spells CSARTGKADLGEKLFF. CDR3 nucleotide sequence: TGCAGTGCGAGAACAGGAAAGGCCGACCTCGGGGAAAAACTGTTTTTT.

V is TRBV6-5 and J is TRBJ1-5; TRBD1 aligns across 10 bases. Germline CDR1 reads MNHEY; CDR2 reads SVGAGI. V lost 3 bases to trimming and J lost 3 bases; unmatched junction nucleotides: 2. This CDR3 has 15 amino acids. The CDR3 protein is CASSYGTGVNQPQHF. Written as DNA, the CDR3 is TGTGCCAGCAGTTATGGGACAGGGGTCAATCAGCCCCAGCATTTT.

The sample holds a few counts of this clonotype. This sequence joins TRBV29-1 and TRBJ2-1; 12 bases fit TRBD2. The CDR3 consists of 15 residues. Trimming at V came to 1 base and at J to 9 bases, leaving 7 bases not matched to a gene. Looked up from germline, CDR1 is SQVTM and CDR2 is ANQGSEA. The DNA of the CDR3 is TGCAGCGTTGAAGGTCTAGCGGGGGGGCATACTGAGCAGTTCTTC. Encoded protein: CSVEGLAGGHTEQFF.

In its sample, this clonotype was seen many times. This sequence joins TRBV5-1 and TRBJ2-7, with 10 bases that match TRBD1. Germline CDR1 is SGHRS and CDR2 is YFSETQ. The CDR3 consists of 19 residues. V lost 5 bases to trimming and J lost 2 bases; unmatched junction nucleotides: 19. CDR3 in amino acids: CASSDRTGTGVVRTYEQYV. The CDR3 DNA follows: TGCGCCAGCAGTGACCGAACCGGGACAGGGGTGGTCCGGACCTACGAGCAGTACGTC.

This clonotype was picked up many times. The chain recombines TRBV6-4 with TRBJ2-3, with 7 bases identical to TRBD1. V lost 6 bases to trimming and J lost 3 bases; unmatched junction nucleotides: 6. Looked up from germline, CDR1 is MRHNA and CDR2 is SNTAGT. The CDR3 has 14 residues. CDR3 DNA sequence: TGTGCCAGCAGCCCTGGACAGGCAACAGATACGCAGTATTTT. Amino acids: CASSPGQATDTQYF.

In its sample, this clonotype was seen a few times. V gene TRBV30 combines with J gene TRBJ2-3, with no clear D. CDR1 and CDR2 (germline): GTSNPN, SVGIG (reference sequence). The CDR3 extends over 11 amino acids. V was cut by 2 bases and J by 4 bases, with 4 bases left in between. The chain's CDR3 is CAWSLSDTQYF. In nucleotides, the CDR3 is TGTGCCTGGAGTTTATCAGATACGCAGTATTTT.

CDR3 DNA: TGTGCCAGCAGCTTAGCGGGGAGGGAAGCTTTCTTT. Its translation: CASSLAGREAFF. The chain carries TRBV7-2 and TRBJ1-1, with D unclear. Trimming shortened V by 0 bases and J by 8 bases, and 7 bases separated the two germline ends. Germline CDR1 SGHTA, CDR2 FQGNSA. The CDR3 is 12 residues long.

This clonotype occurred a few times. This chain connects TRBV14 to TRBJ2-2, with a possible D match to TRBD1 (6 bases). Germline-derived CDR1 and CDR2 are SGHDN and FVKESK. V was trimmed by 4 bases and J by 0 bases, leaving 9 bases between them. The CDR3 runs 15 residues. CDR3 nucleotide sequence: TGTGCCAGCAGCCCGGGACACCCGAACACCGGGGAGCTGTTTTTT. Protein sequence: CASSPGHPNTGELFF.

V and J are TRBV29-1 and TRBJ2-6; 8 bases are a match to TRBD2. J lost 0 bases, V lost 1 base, and 5 bases had no gene match. The length of the CDR3 is 17 residues. Germline-derived CDR1 and CDR2 are SQVTM and ANQGSEA. The CDR3 here is CSVEGSGAISGANVLTF. CDR3 bases: TGCAGCGTTGAAGGTAGCGGGGCCATCTCTGGGGCCAACGTCCTGACTTTC.

This clonotype was recorded at least ten times. The CDR3 DNA sequence: TGTGCCAGCAGTGCGACAGGGAACACTGAAGCTTTCTTT. Protein sequence: CASSATGNTEAFF. V usage is TRBV6-1 and J usage is TRBJ1-1; possible D gene TRBD1, 6 bases. CDR1 MNHNS and CDR2 SASEGT come from the germline V gene. This CDR3 spans 13 amino acids. The V gene lost 4 bases and the J gene lost 1 base, with 7 bases spanning the gap.

This clonotype was observed a handful of times. Here the CDR3 reads CASSADSSYNSPLHF. In nucleotides, the CDR3 is TGTGCCAGTAGCGCGGACAGCTCCTATAATTCACCCCTCCACTTT. J is TRBJ1-6 and V is TRBV19; the D gene is possibly TRBD1 (6 bases). CDR3 length equals 15 residues. The V gene lost 6 bases and the J gene lost 0 bases, with 9 bases spanning the gap. Looked up from germline, CDR1 is LNHDA and CDR2 is SQIVND (reference sequence).

V usage is TRBV20-1 and J usage is TRBJ1-6, with unresolved D. The V gene lost 0 bases and the J gene lost 9 bases, with 9 bases spanning the gap. In germline, CDR1 is DFQATT, CDR2 SNEGSKA (reference sequence). The CDR3 totals 13 residues. This CDR3 is CSAREPGSSPLHF. CDR3 coding DNA: TGCAGTGCTAGAGAGCCGGGAAGTTCACCCCTCCACTTT.

This clonotype was seen a few times. The rearrangement uses TRBV5-5 and TRBJ1-2; D is unclear. Trimming left V 2 bases short and J 1 base short, with 15 bases between. CDR3 size: 16 residues. In germline, CDR1 is SGHKS, CDR2 YYEKEE (reference sequence). The CDR3 DNA sequence: TGTGCCAGCAGCTTCGGATATGGGGTTGTTAACTATGGCTACACCTTC. Its protein product is CASSFGYGVVNYGYTF. Together with reference TRBV5-5 and TRBJ1-2, the CDR3 gives the full variable domain: DAGVTQSPTHLIKTRGQQVTLRCSPISGHKSVSWYQQVLGQGPQFIFQYYEKEERGRGNFPDRFSARQFPNYSSELNVNALLLGDSALYLCASSFGYGVVNYGYTFGSGTRLTVV.

Only a few counts were recorded for this clonotype. The chain carries TRBV4-1 and TRBJ1-5; D not certain. V lost 5 bases to trimming and J lost 0 bases, with 8 bases between them. CDR1 and CDR2 from the germline V gene are MGHRA and YSYEKL. The CDR3 covers 14 residues. CDR3 in DNA: TGCGCCAGCAGCGACACGGATAGCAATCAGCCCCAGCATTTT. Translated: CASSDTDSNQPQHF.

This clonotype was seen more than once but under ten times. The genes are TRBV19 and TRBJ2-7; D remains ambiguous. CDR1 LNHDA and CDR2 SQIVND come from the germline V gene (reference sequence). CDR3 length: 13 amino acids. V lost 5 bases and J 5 bases, leaving 13 bases between the germline ends. The CDR3 sequence: CASSPPATDEQYF. DNA of the CDR3: TGTGCCAGTAGTCCCCCGGCGACCGACGAGCAGTACTTC.

The sample holds a few counts of this clonotype. The V call is TRBV7-2, the J call TRBJ1-1; no definite D call. Trimming took off 5 bases at V and 8 bases at J, with 9 bases between the two ends. The CDR3 sequence is 11 residues long. CDR1 is SGHTA, CDR2 FQGNSA, per germline. Here the CDR3 DNA reads TGTGCCAGCAGCCGTGGGTGGGAAGCTTTCTTT. Translated, it gives CASSRGWEAFF.

CDR3 in amino acids: CSAIPGGSARGYTF. CDR3 nucleotides: TGCAGTGCAATCCCCGGGGGGAGTGCGAGAGGCTACACCTTC. V is TRBV20-1 and J is TRBJ1-2, with D perhaps matching TRBD1 (5 bases). This CDR3 is 14 amino acids long. Germline lookup yields CDR1 DFQATT and CDR2 SNEGSKA (reference sequence). V lost 6 bases and J lost 8, with 22 bases in between.

This rearrangement joins TRBV12-3 or TRBV12-4 to TRBJ1-5, with D perhaps matching TRBD1 (6 bases). The CDR3 totals 13 residues. V lost 10 bases, J lost 4 bases, and 14 bases lay in between. The DNA of the CDR3 is TGTGCCACCAGGGGTACGGGAAATCAGCCCCAGCATTTT. Its protein product is CATRGTGNQPQHF.